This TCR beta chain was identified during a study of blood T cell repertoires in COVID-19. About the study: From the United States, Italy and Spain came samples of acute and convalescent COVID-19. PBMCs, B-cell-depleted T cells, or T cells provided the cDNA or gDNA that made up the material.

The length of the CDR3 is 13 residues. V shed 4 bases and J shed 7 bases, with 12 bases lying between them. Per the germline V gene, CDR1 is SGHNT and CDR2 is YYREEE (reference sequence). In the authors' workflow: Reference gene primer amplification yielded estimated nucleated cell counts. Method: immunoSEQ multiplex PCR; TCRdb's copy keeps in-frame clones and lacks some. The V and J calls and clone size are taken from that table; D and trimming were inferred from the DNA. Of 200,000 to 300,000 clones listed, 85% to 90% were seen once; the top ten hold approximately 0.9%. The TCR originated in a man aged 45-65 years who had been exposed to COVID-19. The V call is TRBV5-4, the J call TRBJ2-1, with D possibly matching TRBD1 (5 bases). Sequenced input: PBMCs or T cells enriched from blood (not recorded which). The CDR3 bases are TGTGCCAGCAGCATTGACAGCTATAATGAGCAGTTCTTC. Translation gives CASSIDSYNEQFF.